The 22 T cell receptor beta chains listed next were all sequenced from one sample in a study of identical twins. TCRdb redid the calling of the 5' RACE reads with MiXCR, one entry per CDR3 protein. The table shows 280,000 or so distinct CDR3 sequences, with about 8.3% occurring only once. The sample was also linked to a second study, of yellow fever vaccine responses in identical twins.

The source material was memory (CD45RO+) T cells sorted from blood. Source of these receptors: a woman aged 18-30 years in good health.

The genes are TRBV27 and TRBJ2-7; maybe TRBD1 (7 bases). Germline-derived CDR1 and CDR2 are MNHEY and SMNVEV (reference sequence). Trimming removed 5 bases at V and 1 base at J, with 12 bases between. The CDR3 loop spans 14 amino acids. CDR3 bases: TGTGCCAGCAGTCTCCAGGGGGGTTCCTACGAGCAGTACGTC. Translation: CASSLQGGSYEQYV.

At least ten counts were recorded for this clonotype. The CDR3 is CASSFRSEAFF. CDR3 DNA sequence: TGCGCCAGCAGCTTTCGGTCTGAAGCTTTCTTT. J is TRBJ1-1 and V is TRBV4-1; D is unclear. The V gene lost 5 bases and the J gene lost 6 bases, with 7 bases spanning the gap. Germline V gene data show CDR1 as MGHRA and CDR2 as YSYEKL. This CDR3 has 11 amino acids.

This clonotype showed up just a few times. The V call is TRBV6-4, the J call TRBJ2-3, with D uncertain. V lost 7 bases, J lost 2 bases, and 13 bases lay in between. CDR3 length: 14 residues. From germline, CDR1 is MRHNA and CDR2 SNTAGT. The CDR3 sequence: CASKVDPYTDTQYF. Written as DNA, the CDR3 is TGTGCCAGCAAAGTTGACCCCTACACAGATACGCAGTATTTT.

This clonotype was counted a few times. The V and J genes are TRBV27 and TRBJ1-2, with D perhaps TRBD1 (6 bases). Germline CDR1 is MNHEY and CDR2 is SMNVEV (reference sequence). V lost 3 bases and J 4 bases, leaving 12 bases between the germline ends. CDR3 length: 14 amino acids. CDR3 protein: CASSFGQGLYGYTF. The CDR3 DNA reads TGTGCCAGCAGTTTTGGGCAGGGGCTCTATGGCTACACCTTC.

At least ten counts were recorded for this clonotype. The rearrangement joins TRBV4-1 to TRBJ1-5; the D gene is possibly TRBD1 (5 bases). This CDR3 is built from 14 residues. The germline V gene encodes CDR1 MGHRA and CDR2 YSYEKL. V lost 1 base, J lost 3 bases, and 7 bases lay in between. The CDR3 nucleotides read TGCGCCAGCAGCCAAGGACAGCCCAATCAGCCCCAGCATTTT. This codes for CASSQGQPNQPQHF.

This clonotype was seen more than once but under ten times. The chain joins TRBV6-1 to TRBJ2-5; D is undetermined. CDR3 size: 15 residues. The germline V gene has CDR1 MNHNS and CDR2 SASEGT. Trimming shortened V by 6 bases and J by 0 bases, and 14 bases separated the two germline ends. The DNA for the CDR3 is TGTGCCAGCAGACCCACTCTGACGAACCAAGAGACCCAGTACTTC. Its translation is CASRPTLTNQETQYF.

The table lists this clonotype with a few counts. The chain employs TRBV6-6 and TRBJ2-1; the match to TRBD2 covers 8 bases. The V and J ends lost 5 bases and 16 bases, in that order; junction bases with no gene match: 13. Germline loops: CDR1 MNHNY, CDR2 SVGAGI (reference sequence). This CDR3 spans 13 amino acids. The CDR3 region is CASSTGAGGLFFF. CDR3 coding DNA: TGTGCCAGCAGTACGGGGGCGGGAGGACTTTTTTTCTTC.

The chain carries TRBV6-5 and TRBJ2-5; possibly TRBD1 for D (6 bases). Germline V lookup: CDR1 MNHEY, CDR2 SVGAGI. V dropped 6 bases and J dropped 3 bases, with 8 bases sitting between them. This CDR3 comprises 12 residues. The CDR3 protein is CASRTGKETQYF. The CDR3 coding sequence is TGTGCCAGCAGAACAGGGAAAGAGACCCAGTACTTC.

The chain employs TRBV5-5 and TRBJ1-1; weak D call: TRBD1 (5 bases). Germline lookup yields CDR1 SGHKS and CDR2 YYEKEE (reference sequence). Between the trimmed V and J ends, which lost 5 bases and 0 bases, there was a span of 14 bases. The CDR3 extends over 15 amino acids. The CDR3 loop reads CASSGTSGMNTEAFF. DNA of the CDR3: TGTGCCAGCAGTGGGACGTCCGGAATGAACACTGAAGCTTTCTTT. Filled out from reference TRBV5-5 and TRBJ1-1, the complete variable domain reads DAGVTQSPTHLIKTRGQQVTLRCSPISGHKSVSWYQQVLGQGPQFIFQYYEKEERGRGNFPDRFSARQFPNYSSELNVNALLLGDSALYLCASSGTSGMNTEAFFGQGTRLTVV.

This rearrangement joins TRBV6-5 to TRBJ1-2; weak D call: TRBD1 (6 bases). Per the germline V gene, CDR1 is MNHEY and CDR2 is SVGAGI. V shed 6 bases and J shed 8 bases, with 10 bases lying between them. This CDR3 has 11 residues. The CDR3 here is CASRQGSGYTF. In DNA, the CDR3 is TGTGCCAGCAGACAGGGATCCGGCTACACCTTC.

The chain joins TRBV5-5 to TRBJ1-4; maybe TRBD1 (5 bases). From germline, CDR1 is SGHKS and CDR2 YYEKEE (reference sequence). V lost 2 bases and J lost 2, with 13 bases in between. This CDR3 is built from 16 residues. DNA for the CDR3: TGTGCCAGCAGCTTCCTAGGGACGGGCACTAATGAAAAACTGTTTTTT. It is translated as CASSFLGTGTNEKLFF.

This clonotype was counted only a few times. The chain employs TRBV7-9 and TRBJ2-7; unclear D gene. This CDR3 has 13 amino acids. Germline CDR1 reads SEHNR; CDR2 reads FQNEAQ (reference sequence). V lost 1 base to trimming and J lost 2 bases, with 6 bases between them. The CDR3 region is CASSLELPYEQYF. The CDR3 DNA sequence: TGTGCCAGCAGCTTAGAACTGCCCTACGAGCAGTACTTC.

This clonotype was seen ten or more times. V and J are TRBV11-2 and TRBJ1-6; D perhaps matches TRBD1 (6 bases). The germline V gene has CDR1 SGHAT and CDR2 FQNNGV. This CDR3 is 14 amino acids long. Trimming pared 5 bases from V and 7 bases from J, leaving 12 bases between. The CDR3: CASSKDSSNSPLHF. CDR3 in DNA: TGTGCCAGCAGCAAGGACAGTTCGAATTCACCCCTCCACTTT.

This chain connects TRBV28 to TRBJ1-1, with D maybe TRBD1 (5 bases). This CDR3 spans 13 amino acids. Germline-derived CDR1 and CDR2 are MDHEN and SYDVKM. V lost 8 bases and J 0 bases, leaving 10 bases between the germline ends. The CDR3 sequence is CASGGQMNTEAFF. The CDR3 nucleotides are TGTGCCAGCGGCGGACAAATGAACACTGAAGCTTTCTTT.

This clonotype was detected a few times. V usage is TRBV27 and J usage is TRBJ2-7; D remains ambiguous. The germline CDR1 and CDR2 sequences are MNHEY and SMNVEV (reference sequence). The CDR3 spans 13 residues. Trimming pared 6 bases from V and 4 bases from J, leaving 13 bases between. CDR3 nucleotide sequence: TGTGCCAGCAGACCCGGAATGGGATACGAGCAGTACTTC. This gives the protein CASRPGMGYEQYF.

This chain's CDR3 is CASSESTGGEQYF. The CDR3 DNA is TGCGCCAGCAGTGAGTCGACTGGCGGCGAGCAGTACTTC. This rearrangement joins TRBV10-2 to TRBJ2-7; no reliable D call. The CDR3 has 13 residues. V was shortened by 0 bases and J by 6 bases, with 9 bases between the two germline ends. Germline lookup yields CDR1 WSHSY and CDR2 SAAADI.

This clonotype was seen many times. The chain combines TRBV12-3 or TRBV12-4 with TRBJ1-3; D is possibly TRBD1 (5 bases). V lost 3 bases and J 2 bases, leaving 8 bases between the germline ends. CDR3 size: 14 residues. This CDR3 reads CASSFGGPGNTIYF. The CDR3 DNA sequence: TGTGCCAGCAGTTTTGGGGGTCCTGGAAACACCATATATTTT.

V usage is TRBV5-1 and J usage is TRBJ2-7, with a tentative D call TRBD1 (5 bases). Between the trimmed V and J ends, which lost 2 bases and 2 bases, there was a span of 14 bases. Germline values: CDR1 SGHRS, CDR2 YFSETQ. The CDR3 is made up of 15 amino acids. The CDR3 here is CASSFLAGPTYEQYF. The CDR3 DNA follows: TGCGCCAGCAGCTTCCTTGCAGGGCCCACCTACGAGCAGTACTTC. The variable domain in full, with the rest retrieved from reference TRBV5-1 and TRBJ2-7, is KAGVTQTPRYLIKTRGQQVTLSCSPISGHRSVSWYQQTPGQGLQFLFEYFSETQRNKGNFPGRFSGRQFSNSRSEMNVSTLELGDSALYLCASSFLAGPTYEQYFGPGTRLTVT.

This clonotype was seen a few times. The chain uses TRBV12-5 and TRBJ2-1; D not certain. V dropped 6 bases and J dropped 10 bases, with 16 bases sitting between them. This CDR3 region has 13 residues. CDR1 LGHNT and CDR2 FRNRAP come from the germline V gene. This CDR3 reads CASGTDPAREQFF. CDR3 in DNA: TGTGCTAGTGGGACGGACCCGGCGCGAGAGCAGTTCTTC.

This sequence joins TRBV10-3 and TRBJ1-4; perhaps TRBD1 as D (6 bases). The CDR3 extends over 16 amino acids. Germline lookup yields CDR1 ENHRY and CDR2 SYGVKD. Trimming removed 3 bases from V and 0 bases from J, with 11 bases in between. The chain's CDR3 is CAISEGGSATNEKLFF. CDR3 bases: TGTGCCATCAGTGAAGGGGGTTCCGCAACTAATGAAAAACTGTTTTTT.

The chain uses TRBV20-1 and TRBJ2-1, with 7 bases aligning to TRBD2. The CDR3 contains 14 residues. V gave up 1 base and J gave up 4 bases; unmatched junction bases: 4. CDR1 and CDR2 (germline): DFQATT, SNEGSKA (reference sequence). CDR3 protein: CSARVSSGYNEQFF. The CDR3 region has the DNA TGCAGTGCTAGAGTTTCTAGCGGTTACAATGAGCAGTTCTTC.

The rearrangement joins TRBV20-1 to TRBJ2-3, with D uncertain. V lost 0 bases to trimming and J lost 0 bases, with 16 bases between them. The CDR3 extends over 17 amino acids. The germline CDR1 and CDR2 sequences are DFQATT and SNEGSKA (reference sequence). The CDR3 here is CSARDPLRLASTDTQYF. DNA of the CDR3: TGCAGTGCTAGAGATCCCCTCAGGTTAGCTAGCACAGATACGCAGTATTTT.